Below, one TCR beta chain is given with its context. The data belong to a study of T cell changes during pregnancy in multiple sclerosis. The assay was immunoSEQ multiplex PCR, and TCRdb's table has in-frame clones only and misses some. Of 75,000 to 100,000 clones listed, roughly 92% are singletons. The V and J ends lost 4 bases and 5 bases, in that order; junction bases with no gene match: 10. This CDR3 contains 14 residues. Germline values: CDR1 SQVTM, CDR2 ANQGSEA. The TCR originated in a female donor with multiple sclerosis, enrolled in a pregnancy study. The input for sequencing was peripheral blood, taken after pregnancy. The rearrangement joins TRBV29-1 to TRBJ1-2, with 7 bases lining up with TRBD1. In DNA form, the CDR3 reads TGCAGCGTTGTAGGGTCAGGGGACAGTTATGGCTACACCTTC. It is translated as CSVVGSGDSYGYTF.